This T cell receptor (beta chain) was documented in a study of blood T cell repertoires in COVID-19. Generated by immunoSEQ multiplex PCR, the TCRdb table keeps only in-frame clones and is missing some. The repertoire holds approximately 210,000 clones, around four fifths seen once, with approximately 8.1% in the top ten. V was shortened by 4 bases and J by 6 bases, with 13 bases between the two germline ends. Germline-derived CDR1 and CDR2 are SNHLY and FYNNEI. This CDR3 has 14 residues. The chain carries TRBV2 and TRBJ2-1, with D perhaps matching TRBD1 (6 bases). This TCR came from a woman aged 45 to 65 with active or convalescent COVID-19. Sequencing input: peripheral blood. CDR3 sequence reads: CASSGGPGANEQFF. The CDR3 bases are TGTGCCAGCAGTGGGGGGCCAGGGGCCAATGAGCAGTTCTTC. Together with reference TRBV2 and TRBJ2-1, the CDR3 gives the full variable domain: EPEVTQTPSHQVTQMGQEVILRCVPISNHLYFYWYRQILGQKVEFLVSFYNNEISEKSEIFDDQFSVERPDGSNFTLKIRSTKLEDSAMYFCASSGGPGANEQFFGPGTRLTVL.